Listed below are T cell receptor beta chains from one sample, sequenced in a study of T cell responses to AZD1222 COVID-19 vaccine. Here immunoSEQ multiplex PCR was the method, and the copy in TCRdb shows in-frame clones only, minus some. The repertoire holds about 170,000 clones, 70% to 90% seen once, with 4.3% in the top ten. Sequences were derived from peripheral blood, sampled 28 days after the second dose of the MenACWY control vaccine. Every receptor here comes from an adult who received the MenACWY meningococcal vaccine as a control. CDR3s include the opening cysteine and the closing phenylalanine or tryptophan. A D gene is named only where the DNA matches it firmly. Where a row states a size, it is once, few, many or the class of an expanded clone; other rows omit it.

clone size: NA
V gene: TRBV27
J gene: TRBJ2-5
D gene: NA
CDR3 protein: CASSPPTGQETQYF
CDR3 DNA: TGTGCCAGCAGTCCCCCGACAGGCCAAGAGACCCAGTACTTC

clone size: NA
V gene: TRBV6-2/TRBV6-3
J gene: TRBJ1-3
D gene: NA
CDR3 protein: CASSSDTSGNTIYF
CDR3 DNA: TGTGCCAGCAGTTCCGACACCTCTGGAAACACCATATATTTT

clone size: NA
V gene: TRBV10-3
J gene: TRBJ1-2
D gene: TRBD1
CDR3 protein: CAIRGDRGTYGYTF
CDR3 DNA: TGTGCCATCAGGGGGGACAGGGGCACGTATGGCTACACCTTC

clone size: NA
V gene: TRBV11-2
J gene: TRBJ2-2
D gene: TRBD1
CDR3 protein: CASSLELGTGGPGSGELFF
CDR3 DNA: TGTGCCAGCAGCTTAGAGTTAGGTACAGGGGGACCGGGTTCCGGGGAGCTGTTTTTT

clone size: NA
V gene: TRBV20-1
J gene: TRBJ2-1
D gene: NA
CDR3 protein: CSAVTHNEQFF
CDR3 DNA: TGCAGTGCTGTGACTCACAATGAGCAGTTCTTC

clone size: NA
V gene: TRBV19
J gene: TRBJ2-2
D gene: NA
CDR3 protein: CASSTYTGELFF
CDR3 DNA: TGTGCCAGTAGTACCTACACCGGGGAGCTGTTTTTT

clone size: NA
V gene: TRBV6-6
J gene: TRBJ2-2
D gene: TRBD1
CDR3 protein: CASSSLQGTNTGELFF
CDR3 DNA: TGTGCCAGCAGTTCCCTACAGGGGACGAACACCGGGGAGCTGTTTTTT

clone size: few
V gene: TRBV7-2
J gene: TRBJ2-7
D gene: NA
CDR3 protein: CASSPDTFGGEQYF
CDR3 DNA: TGTGCCAGCAGCCCAGATACCTTTGGGGGCGAGCAGTACTTC

clone size: NA
V gene: TRBV6-5
J gene: TRBJ1-2
D gene: NA
CDR3 protein: CASSYWGNYGYTF
CDR3 DNA: TGTGCCAGCAGTTACTGGGGGAACTATGGCTACACCTTC

clone size: NA
V gene: TRBV11-3
J gene: TRBJ2-2
D gene: NA
CDR3 protein: CASSFRLPNTGELFF
CDR3 DNA: TGTGCCAGCAGCTTTAGGCTCCCGAACACCGGGGAGCTGTTTTTT